This passage covers 20 T cell receptor beta chains from one sample sequenced in a study of T cells in Graves' hyperthyroidism and ophthalmopathy. Template material for amplifying TCR beta CDR3 regions consisted of RNA transcripts. The HTBI primer set drove a first-round RT-PCR of the TCR CDR3. TCRdb re-derived calls from the multiplex PCR reads in MiXCR, one entry per CDR3 protein. The repertoire holds 500,000 to 800,000 distinct CDR3 sequences, with 45% as singletons. Sequencing used peripheral blood or thyroid tissue (not recorded which). All receptors derive from an adult man with Graves' disease, either hyperthyroidism or ophthalmopathy (not recorded which).

This clonotype was seen many times. The chain joins TRBV7-9 to TRBJ2-5, with no clear D. CDR3 length: 13 amino acids. CDR1 SEHNR and CDR2 FQNEAQ come from the germline V gene (reference sequence). Trimming shortened V by 0 bases and J by 5 bases, and 7 bases separated the two germline ends. CDR3 amino acids: CASSLAGTETQYF. CDR3 bases: TGTGCCAGCAGCTTAGCAGGAACCGAGACCCAGTACTTC.

The V call is TRBV5-1, the J call TRBJ2-5, with 12 nucleotides matching TRBD1. Germline loops: CDR1 SGHRS, CDR2 YFSETQ. The length of the CDR3 is 17 residues. The trim removed 0 bases at V and 9 bases at J, leaving 12 bases unmatched. The CDR3 sequence: CASSLVYLRDRGLPQYF. The CDR3 DNA is TGCGCCAGCAGCTTGGTTTACCTACGGGACAGGGGGCTCCCCCAGTACTTC.

This clonotype has a count of ten or more. Relative to the germline gene, one junction end is altered; a read error may explain this. The rearrangement links TRBV7-7 to TRBJ1-2; no clear D gene. CDR3 length equals 15 residues. From germline, CDR1 is SSHAT and CDR2 FNYEAQ (reference sequence). CDR3 amino acids: CASSLMVADSYGYTF. CDR3 in DNA: TGTGCTAGCAGCTTAATGGTAGCAGATAGCTATGGCTACACCTTC.

Details on this clonotype: This may be a read error: a much more frequent sequence differs by one nucleotide. The chain joins TRBV7-9 to TRBJ1-2; D perhaps matches TRBD1 (5 bases). Germline V gene sequence: CDR1 SEHNR, CDR2 FQNEAQ (reference sequence). The CDR3 totals 13 residues. The DNA for the CDR3 is TGTGCCAGCAGCTTAAACAGGAACTATGGCCACACCTTC. This gives the protein CASSLNRNYGHTF. Together with reference TRBV7-9 and TRBJ1-2, the CDR3 gives the full variable domain: DTGVSQNPRHKITKRGQNVTFRCDPISEHNRLYWYRQTLGQGPEFLTYFQNEAQLEKSRLLSDRFSAERPKGSFSTLEIQRTEQGDSAMYLCASSLNRNYGHTFGSGTRLTVV.

This clonotype was seen a handful of times. The V and J genes are TRBV7-9 and TRBJ1-2, with 10 bases identical to TRBD1. Germline lookup yields CDR1 SEHNR and CDR2 FQNEAQ (reference sequence). The CDR3 is made up of 16 amino acids. After removal of 3 bases from V and 0 bases from J, the junction contained 4 bases not matched to a gene. The CDR3 region has the DNA TGTGCCAGCAGCTTTGGGACAGGGGATTCTAACTATGGCTACACCTTC. It is translated as CASSFGTGDSNYGYTF.

This clonotype was seen more than once but under ten times. The V gene is TRBV12-3 or TRBV12-4, the J gene TRBJ1-3, with no clear D. The CDR3 has 14 amino acids. V lost 1 base and J lost 4, with 8 bases in between. CDR3 loop: CASSLGLLGNTIYF. In nucleotides, the CDR3 is TGTGCCAGCAGTTTAGGGCTCCTCGGAAACACCATATATTTT.

This sequence joins TRBV2 and TRBJ2-5, with 8 bases aligning to TRBD1. In germline, CDR1 is SNHLY, CDR2 FYNNEI. The CDR3 loop spans 16 amino acids. Trimming took 6 bases from V and 2 from J; bases not matched to a gene: 11. CDR3 protein: CASSGSTGAGQETQYF. CDR3 coding DNA: TGTGCCAGCAGCGGGTCGACAGGGGCAGGACAAGAGACCCAGTACTTC.

As for this clonotype: A single base separates this from a much larger clone, so it may be a read error. The chain recombines TRBV29-1 with TRBJ1-2; D might be TRBD1 (6 bases). The V gene lost 4 bases and the J gene lost 2 bases, with 11 bases spanning the gap. The length of the CDR3 is 13 residues. CDR1 and CDR2 (germline): SQVTM, ANQGSEA. The chain's CDR3 is CSVAGEHNYGYTF. The CDR3 DNA follows: TGCAGCGTTGCAGGGGAGCACAACTATGGCTACACCTTC.

At least ten counts were recorded for this clonotype. The chain couples TRBV19 to TRBJ2-6, with 7 bases matching TRBD2. The CDR3 covers 16 residues. Germline lookup yields CDR1 LNHDA and CDR2 SQIVND (reference sequence). V dropped 1 base and J dropped 1; count of bases not matched to a gene: 1. The CDR3 coding sequence is TGTGCCAGTAGTATAGTGGGAGGGTCTGGGGCCAACGTCCTGACTTTC. Protein product: CASSIVGGSGANVLTF.

This clonotype was picked up many times. The gene calls are TRBV7-6 and TRBJ1-1, with a weak D call TRBD1 (5 bases). V lost 0 bases, J lost 0 bases, and 5 bases lay in between. CDR1 SGHVS and CDR2 FNYEAQ come from the germline V gene. This CDR3 is 14 amino acids long. Written as DNA, the CDR3 is TGTGCCAGCAGCTTAGCACAGGTGAACACTGAAGCTTTCTTT. The encoded protein is CASSLAQVNTEAFF.

V gene TRBV20-1 combines with J gene TRBJ1-5; D may be TRBD1 (6 bases). The CDR3 is made up of 15 amino acids. Germline V gives CDR1 DFQATT, CDR2 SNEGSKA (reference sequence). V was shortened by 2 bases and J by 6 bases, with 17 bases between the two germline ends. The CDR3 region has the DNA TGCAGTGCTAGACCCCGTGGGGGGGCGAGTCAGCCCCAGCATTTT. The encoded protein is CSARPRGGASQPQHF.

This clonotype has a single count. The V and J genes are TRBV10-3 and TRBJ1-4, with TRBD1 matching over 8 bases. The germline gives CDR1 ENHRY, CDR2 SYGVKD. Trimming cost V 0 bases and J 6 bases; bases outside gene matches: 3. The CDR3 sequence is 15 residues long. The CDR3 here is CAISESLGQDEKLFF. In nucleotides, the CDR3 is TGTGCCATCAGTGAGTCGCTGGGACAGGATGAAAAACTGTTTTTT.

This chain uses TRBV12-3 or TRBV12-4 with TRBJ2-2; 9 bases align to TRBD2. The CDR3 totals 15 residues. Trimming took 5 bases from V and 3 from J; bases not matched to a gene: 4. The CDR3 nucleotides read TGTGCCAGCAGTGTAGTAGCGGGGGACACCGGGGAGCTGTTTTTT. Translated: CASSVVAGDTGELFF.

The rearrangement joins TRBV5-4 to TRBJ1-1; 7 nucleotides line up with TRBD1. V lost 4 bases and J lost 5; bases outside the gene matches: 11. Germline V gene data show CDR1 as SGHNT and CDR2 as YYREEE (reference sequence). The CDR3 spans 15 residues. CDR3 sequence: CASSEPGQFNTEAFF. The CDR3 coding sequence is TGTGCCAGCAGCGAACCGGGACAGTTTAATACTGAAGCTTTCTTT.

This clonotype appeared a single time. The J gene is TRBJ1-2, the V gene TRBV29-1; D is uncertain. The CDR3 has 15 residues. V was cut by 1 base and J by 2 bases, with 14 bases left in between. Germline CDR1 SQVTM, CDR2 ANQGSEA. In nucleotides, the CDR3 is TGCAGCGTTGAAGCAGAAGACCGATTCAACTATGGCTACACCTTC. As protein: CSVEAEDRFNYGYTF.

The table lists this clonotype with many counts. The gene calls are TRBV7-9 and TRBJ1-1; perhaps TRBD1 as D (6 bases). The CDR3 totals 14 residues. Trimming left V 2 bases short and J 4 bases short, with 11 bases between. Germline lookup yields CDR1 SEHNR and CDR2 FQNEAQ (reference sequence). CDR3 DNA: TGTGCCAGCAGCTTATTCCAGGGGCCCACTGAAGCTTTCTTT. This codes for CASSLFQGPTEAFF.

The chain is built from TRBV29-1 and TRBJ1-2; possible D gene TRBD1, 5 bases. V gave up 7 bases and J gave up 3 bases, with 21 bases separating them. Germline assignment: CDR1 SQVTM and CDR2 ANQGSEA. The CDR3 contains 15 residues. The CDR3 sequence: CSGLSQDSPDYGYTF. CDR3 in DNA: TGCAGCGGACTTTCCCAAGACAGCCCTGACTATGGCTACACCTTC.

The V gene is TRBV20-1, the J gene TRBJ1-1; 10 nucleotides agree with TRBD1. Trimming cost V 4 bases and J 1 base; bases outside gene matches: 6. Germline V gene lookup returns CDR1 DFQATT and CDR2 SNEGSKA (reference sequence). This CDR3 comprises 15 residues. The CDR3 DNA reads TGCAGTGCTAAGGGACAGGGGAACGCGAACACTGAAGCTTTCTTT. Protein product: CSAKGQGNANTEAFF.

The chain recombines TRBV2 with TRBJ1-5; perhaps TRBD1 as D (6 bases). CDR1 and CDR2 from the germline V gene are SNHLY and FYNNEI. The CDR3 totals 17 residues. Trimming left V 5 bases short and J 7 bases short, with 24 bases between. The CDR3 reads CASSWIADRSGGQPQHF. CDR3 DNA: TGTGCCAGCAGTTGGATTGCCGACAGGTCGGGTGGACAGCCCCAGCATTTT.

This clonotype was recorded a few times. This may be a read error: a much more frequent sequence differs by one nucleotide. The CDR3 loop is CASSELSQGYEQYF. As DNA, the CDR3 is TGTGCCAGCAGTGAACTATCGCAGGGCTACGAGCAGTACTTC. The V call is TRBV6-1, the J call TRBJ2-7, with D maybe TRBD1 (5 bases). The germline V gene has CDR1 MNHNS and CDR2 SASEGT. This CDR3 region has 14 residues. Trimming shortened V by 2 bases and J by 3 bases, and 11 bases separated the two germline ends.